This T cell receptor (beta chain) was documented in a study of tumor-infiltrating lymphocytes in primary liver carcinoma. Overall study findings and caveats: The study found tumor-adjacent and tumor-blood pairs overlapped less than tumor region pairs.

The source of the blood RNA was unsorted whole blood, and germline DNA was extracted as well. Before the operation took place, four milliliters of peripheral blood were collected. The sample holds one count of this clonotype. Its specificity is unknown. Using a constant-region primer together with ProtoScript II reverse transcriptase, TCR beta cDNA was made from 500 ng of total RNA. Researchers made the TCR beta libraries by running three nested multiplex PCR rounds with slightly modified ARM-PCR. TRBV1-TRBV30 forward primers paired with a C-beta reverse primer were used in the first two PCR rounds, which ran approximately 11 cycles each. From the multiplex PCR reads, TCRdb called clonotypes with MiXCR, one entry per CDR3 protein. The sample holds 310,000 or so distinct CDR3 sequences, nearly 60% seen once. In germline, CDR1 is GTSNPN, CDR2 SVGIG (reference sequence). CDR3 length: 14 amino acids. Germline trimming cut 4 bases from V and 4 bases from J; bases unmatched to any gene: 6.

The chain combines TRBV30 with TRBJ1-5, with 8 nucleotides matching TRBD1. This clonotype was obtained from a woman between 25 and 40 years old with primary liver carcinoma and hepatitis B virus infection. The sample consisted of peripheral blood. The CDR3 protein is CAWTQGADNQPQHF. The CDR3 bases are TGTGCCTGGACTCAGGGGGCAGATAATCAGCCCCAGCATTTT.